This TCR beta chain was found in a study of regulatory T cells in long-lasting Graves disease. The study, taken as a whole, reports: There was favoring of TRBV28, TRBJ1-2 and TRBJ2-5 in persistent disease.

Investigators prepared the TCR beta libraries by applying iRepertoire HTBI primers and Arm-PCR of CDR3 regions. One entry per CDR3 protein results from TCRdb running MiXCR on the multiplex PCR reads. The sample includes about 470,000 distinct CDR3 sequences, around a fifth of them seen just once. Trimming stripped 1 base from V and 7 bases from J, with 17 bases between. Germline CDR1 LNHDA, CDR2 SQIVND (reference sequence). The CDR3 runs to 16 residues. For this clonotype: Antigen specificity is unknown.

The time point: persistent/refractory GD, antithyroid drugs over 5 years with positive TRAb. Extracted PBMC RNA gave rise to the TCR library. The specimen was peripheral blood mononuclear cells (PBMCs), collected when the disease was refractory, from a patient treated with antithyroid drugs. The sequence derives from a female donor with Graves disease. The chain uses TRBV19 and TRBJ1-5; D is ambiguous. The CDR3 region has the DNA TGTGCCAGTAGTATAGTGGCAGGTTCGACCGGGCAGCCCCAGCATTTT. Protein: CASSIVAGSTGQPQHF. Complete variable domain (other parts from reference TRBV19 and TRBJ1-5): DGGITQSPKYLFRKEGQNVTLSCEQNLNHDAMYWYRQDPGQGLRLIYYSQIVNDFQKGDIAEGYSVSREKKESFPLTVTSAQKNPTAFYLCASSIVAGSTGQPQHFGDGTRLSIL.